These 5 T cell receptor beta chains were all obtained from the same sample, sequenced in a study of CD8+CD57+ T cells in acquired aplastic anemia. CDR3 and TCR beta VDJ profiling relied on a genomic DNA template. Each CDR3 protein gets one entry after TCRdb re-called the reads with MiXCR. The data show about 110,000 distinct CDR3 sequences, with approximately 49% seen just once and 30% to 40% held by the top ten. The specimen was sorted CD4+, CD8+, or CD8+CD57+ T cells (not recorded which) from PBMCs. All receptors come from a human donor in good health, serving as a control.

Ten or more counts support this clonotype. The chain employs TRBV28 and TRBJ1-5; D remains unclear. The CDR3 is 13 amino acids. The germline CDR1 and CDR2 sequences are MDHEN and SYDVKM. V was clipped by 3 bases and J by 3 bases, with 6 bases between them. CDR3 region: CASSFRLNQPQHF. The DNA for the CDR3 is TGTGCCAGCAGTTTCCGCCTCAATCAGCCCCAGCATTTT. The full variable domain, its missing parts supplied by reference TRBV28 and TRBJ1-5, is DVKVTQSSRYLVKRTGEKVFLECVQDMDHENMFWYRQDPGLGLRLIYFSYDVKMKEKGDIPEGYSVSREKKERFSLILESASTNQTSMYLCASSFRLNQPQHFGDGTRLSIL.

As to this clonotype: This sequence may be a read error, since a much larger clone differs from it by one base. The CDR3 sequence: CASSLTLGHTF. CDR3 in DNA: TGTGCCAGCAGCCTAACCCTAGGCCACACCTTC. This chain uses TRBV7-3 with TRBJ1-2, with D uncertain. Germline V lookup: CDR1 SGHTA, CDR2 FQGTGA. The CDR3 is made up of 11 amino acids.

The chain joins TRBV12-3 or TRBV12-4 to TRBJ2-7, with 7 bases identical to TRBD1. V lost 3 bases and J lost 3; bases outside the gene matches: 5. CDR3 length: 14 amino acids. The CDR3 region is CASSFKQGYYEQYF. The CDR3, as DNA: TGTGCCAGCAGTTTTAAACAGGGGTACTACGAGCAGTACTTC.

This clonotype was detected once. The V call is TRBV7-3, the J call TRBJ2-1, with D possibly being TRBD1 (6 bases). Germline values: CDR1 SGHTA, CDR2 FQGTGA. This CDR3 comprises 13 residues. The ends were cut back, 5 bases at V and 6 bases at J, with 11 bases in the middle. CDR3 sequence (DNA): TGTGCCAGCAGCCCGTCGACAGGCAATGAGCAGTTCTTC. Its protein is CASSPSTGNEQFF.

This CDR3 is CASCSQGTDANYGYTF. In nucleotides, the CDR3 is TGTGCCAGCTGCTCGCAGGGGACGGACGCTAACTATGGCTACACCTTC. V is TRBV27 and J is TRBJ1-2; D might be TRBD1 (6 bases). The CDR3 runs 16 residues. Trimming removed 8 bases at V and 0 bases at J, with 19 bases between. Per the germline V gene, CDR1 is MNHEY and CDR2 is SMNVEV (reference sequence).